The count of the clone carrying this T cell receptor beta chain is one. The antigen remains unidentified. Germline-derived CDR1 and CDR2 are MNHEY and SVGAGI. The CDR3 sequence is 13 residues long. V was shortened by 6 bases and J by 4 bases, with 12 bases between the two germline ends. The table came from immunoSEQ multiplex PCR; TCRdb's copy has only in-frame clones and leaves some out. The sample records 200,000 to 250,000 clones, approximately 94% being singletons. The sample originates from a study of T cell responses to AZD1222 COVID-19 vaccine. General study results and limits: Increases in Spike-specific TCR breadth and depth were seen after two AZD1222 doses. Seropositive at baseline were only a handful of AZD1222 recipients. Unmutated variant regions are reportedly the target of nearly half of TCRs that are spike-specific.

The V call is TRBV6-5, the J call TRBJ1-2, with D hard to call. This TCR came from an adult in good health. The material was peripheral blood, obtained on day 0 of MenACWY control vaccination. CDR3 DNA: TGTGCCAGCAGCCTGGACCTCGGCTATGGCTACACCTTC. Amino acid sequence: CASSLDLGYGYTF.